Described below is a single TCR beta chain sequence and its context. TCRdb's table, derived via immunoSEQ multiplex PCR, lists solely in-frame clones and lacks some. Here the sample spans 25,000 to 35,000 clones, 78% being singletons. The data derive from a study of radiotherapy plus CTLA-4 blockade in lung cancer. Patients in the study, people with chemo-refractory metastatic non-small-cell lung cancer, received focal radiation plus ipilimumab CTLA-4 blockade. This clonotype was sampled from a human donor with non-small cell lung cancer who had stable disease on radiotherapy plus ipilimumab. The material sequenced was peripheral blood, taken from a patient treated with radiotherapy plus ipilimumab.

As DNA, the CDR3 is TGCAGCGTTCGGGTGGATGCTGAAGCTTTCTTT. Encoded protein: CSVRVDAEAFF. V gene TRBV29-1 combines with J gene TRBJ1-1; no clear D. V was pared by 5 bases and J by 6 bases, with 10 bases between. Per germline, CDR1 SQVTM and CDR2 ANQGSEA. The length of the CDR3 is 11 residues. Full variable domain (missing parts from reference TRBV29-1 and TRBJ1-1): SAVISQKPSRDICQRGTSLTIQCQVDSQVTMMFWYRQQPGQSLTLIATANQGSEATYESGFVIDKFPISRPNLTFSTLTVSNMSPEDSSIYLCSVRVDAEAFFGQGTRLTVV.